What follows describes a single TCR beta chain. This clone was detected only once. Its antigen remains undetermined. Per-base quality was not reported, and no clone a single base away is much larger than it. The entry originates in a study of blood T cell repertoires in COVID-19 (dated by TCRdb to between 2020 and 2021). For context, the study as a whole: Collaborator samples came from the United States, Italy and Spain and covered acute and convalescent phases of COVID-19. The material from the prospective study consisted of cDNA or gDNA derived from T cells, B-cell-depleted T cells, or PBMCs. The dataset comprised deeply sampled blood TCRbeta repertoires from subjects exposed to, actively infected with, or recovered from COVID-19. The repertoires were made available in a free public database intended to serve as a resource for research on the immune response to SARS-CoV-2. Samples were obtained from the ongoing ImmuneRACE study (first 160 participants) and from 1,254 subjects provided by 6 global collaborators. Sample metadata almost always included a de-identified subject ID, COVID-19 status, age in years and sex. HLA class I and class II types, where available, came from metadata supplied by the sample provider rather than from assay-based typing.

The germline V gene specifies MNHEY as CDR1 and SVGAGI as CDR2. Including the terminal cysteine and phenylalanine, the CDR3 comprises 14 residues. CDR3 DNA is the only sequence kept; it has 42 bases, read in frame from the first base. V and J are trimmed by 6 bases and 5 bases, and the gene matches miss 7 bases of the junction. Collaborating institutions collected whole blood in K2EDTA tubes following their own protocols. For TCRbeta analysis, collaborators shipped samples as frozen whole blood, isolated PBMCs, or DNA extracted from either of those sample types. TCRbeta CDR3 regions were amplified from genomic DNA by means of the immunoSEQ Assay, a bias-controlled multiplex PCR. Regarding the original processing steps: The number of nucleated cells in each sample was estimated by amplification of reference gene primers within the assay. To quantify the absolute abundance of each unique TCRbeta CDR3 rearrangement, sequence reads were collapsed and filtered. For each sample, productive Simpson clonality was calculated as the square root of Simpson's diversity index across productive rearrangements. Held by TCRdb, this immuneACCESS table contains in-frame sequences only and omits some clones. Under half of the omission traces to an unresolved V gene where checked; the cause of the rest is unknown. V and J calls and clone size are as listed in that table; D and trimming were resolved from the DNA. This sample is represented by more than 90,000 clones; 92% of them were singletons. The top ten clonotypes cover around 5% of the sample.

Summary of the overall study and its limitations: Clinical and demographic metadata were provided uncurated, with the amount varying by source and participant.

This TCR was recovered from a man over 45 with active COVID-19. The rearranged chain carries TRBV6-5 and TRBJ2-7, with TRBD1 matching 10 junction bases. The sample consisted of peripheral blood. Here the CDR3 is given as CASRRGGQGNEQYF. The DNA is as follows: TGTGCCAGCAGGAGGGGGGGACAGGGGAACGAGCAGTACTTC.